The 20 T cell receptor beta chains below were found in one sample sequenced in a study of blood T cell repertoires in COVID-19. The repertoire was sequenced with immunoSEQ multiplex PCR; TCRdb's copy has only in-frame clones and lacks some. Among under 250,000 clones listed, about four fifths were seen once. Specimen: peripheral blood. The origin of the receptors is a man aged 50 or older with active or convalescent COVID-19.

V is TRBV24-1 and J is TRBJ2-1; 8 bases align to TRBD2. Germline lookup yields CDR1 KGHDR and CDR2 SFDVKD. The CDR3 is made up of 14 amino acids. The V segment lost 5 bases and the J segment 4 bases; nucleotides outside the gene matches: 3. Here the CDR3 reads CATSAGTRYNEQFF. The CDR3 region has the DNA TGTGCCACCAGTGCCGGGACTAGATACAATGAGCAGTTCTTC.

Worth noting for this clone: One end of the junction fails to match germline, which may point to a read error. This chain joins TRBV7-7 and TRBJ2-1, with 8 nucleotides matching TRBD1. The CDR3 has 14 residues. Germline V gives CDR1 SSHAT, CDR2 FNYEAQ (reference sequence). CDR3 sequence reads: CASSSGRGLNEQFF. Here the CDR3 DNA reads TGTGCTAGCAGCTCAGGCAGGGGGCTTAATGAGCAGTTCTTC.

J is TRBJ2-6 and V is TRBV5-1; TRBD1 aligns across 9 bases. This CDR3 is built from 18 residues. Germline assignment: CDR1 SGHRS and CDR2 YFSETQ. Unmatched junction bases numbered 10, after V lost 6 bases and J lost 0 bases. The CDR3 DNA follows: TGCGCCAGCAAGGAACCGGGACAGGGATCCTCTGGGGCCAACGTCCTGACTTTC. This translates into CASKEPGQGSSGANVLTF.

V is TRBV5-6 and J is TRBJ1-6; 9 bases agree with TRBD1. There are 16 residues in the CDR3. Losses at the gene ends were 3 bases for V and 6 bases for J; bases not matched to a gene: 7. Germline lookup yields CDR1 SGHDT and CDR2 YYEEEE. Written as DNA, the CDR3 is TGTGCCAGCAGCTCTGGACAGGGGATGGGTAATTCACCCCTCCACTTT. As protein: CASSSGQGMGNSPLHF. Combining the CDR3 with reference TRBV5-6 and TRBJ1-6 gives the whole variable domain DAGVTQSPTHLIKTRGQQVTLRCSPKSGHDTVSWYQQALGQGPQFIFQYYEEEERQRGNFPDRFSGHQFPNYSSELNVNALLLGDSALYLCASSSGQGMGNSPLHFGNGTRLTVT.

The J gene is TRBJ2-7, the V gene TRBV5-4; TRBD1 aligns across 9 bases. This CDR3 region has 14 residues. With V trimmed by 5 bases and J by 2 bases, 5 bases remained unmatched. Germline values: CDR1 SGHNT, CDR2 YYREEE (reference sequence). The CDR3 DNA sequence: TGTGCCAGCAGGAAACAGGGGGCGGCCTACGAGCAGTACTTC. Translation gives CASRKQGAAYEQYF.

This chain joins TRBV7-2 and TRBJ1-2; D unclear. Germline CDR1 and CDR2: SGHTA and FQGNSA. V was trimmed by 4 bases and J by 4 bases, leaving 16 bases between them. This CDR3 is 15 amino acids long. Here the CDR3 reads CASSSSSGGRYGYTF. The CDR3 region has the DNA TGTGCCAGCAGCTCCTCATCCGGCGGGCGCTATGGCTACACCTTC.

V and J are TRBV6-1 and TRBJ2-2, with D tentatively TRBD2 (5 bases). V was pared by 0 bases and J by 5 bases, with 7 bases between. Germline-derived CDR1 and CDR2 are MNHNS and SASEGT. The CDR3 loop spans 14 amino acids. This CDR3 is CASSEAGETGELFF. DNA for the CDR3: TGTGCCAGCAGTGAAGCCGGGGAAACCGGGGAGCTGTTTTTT.

This clone was counted once. CDR3 residues: CASSYPSSGPTDTQYF. CDR3 nucleotides: TGTGCCAGCAGTTACCCCTCCAGCGGGCCCACAGATACGCAGTATTTT. This rearrangement joins TRBV6-6 to TRBJ2-3; weak D call: TRBD2 (6 bases). V lost 2 bases and J lost 2, with 14 bases in between. Germline V CDR1 and CDR2: MNHNY, SVGAGI (reference sequence). The CDR3 loop spans 16 amino acids.

The rearrangement links TRBV6-5 to TRBJ1-1; 7 nucleotides align to TRBD1. From germline, CDR1 is MNHEY and CDR2 SVGAGI. With V trimmed by 4 bases and J by 1 base, 6 bases remained unmatched. This CDR3 is built from 15 residues. The CDR3 here is CASSLDRDRNTEAFF. The CDR3 nucleotides are TGTGCCAGCAGTTTAGACCGGGACAGGAACACTGAAGCTTTCTTT.

DNA for the CDR3: TGTGCCAGCAGCTTGGACAGGGTGGAAAAACTGTTTTTT. Translated, it gives CASSLDRVEKLFF. The V and J genes are TRBV7-2 and TRBJ1-4; TRBD1 matches 8 bases. The CDR3 is made up of 13 amino acids. The J segment lost 8 bases and the V segment lost 3 bases, leaving 2 bases of the junction unmatched. The germline gives CDR1 SGHTA, CDR2 FQGNSA. The whole variable domain, remainder taken from reference TRBV7-2 and TRBJ1-4, is GAGVSQSPSNKVTEKGKDVELRCDPISGHTALYWYRQSLGQGLEFLIYFQGNSAPDKSGLPSDRFSAERTGGSVSTLTIQRTQQEDSAVYLCASSLDRVEKLFFGSGTQLSVL.

The chain carries TRBV6-4 and TRBJ2-2, with D tentatively TRBD2 (5 bases). The CDR3 extends over 14 amino acids. The germline CDR1 and CDR2 sequences are MRHNA and SNTAGT. Between the trimmed V and J ends, which lost 10 bases and 0 bases, there was a span of 12 bases. CDR3 nucleotides: TGTGCCACCAAGGACGGGGCGAACACCGGGGAGCTGTTTTTT. It yields the protein CATKDGANTGELFF.

The rearrangement links TRBV9 to TRBJ1-2; D may be TRBD1 (5 bases). The length of the CDR3 is 14 residues. V lost 0 bases, J lost 8 bases, and 14 bases lay in between. Per the germline V gene, CDR1 is SGDLS and CDR2 is YYNGEE. CDR3 protein: CASSVGVTARGYTF. The CDR3 DNA follows: TGTGCCAGCAGCGTAGGGGTGACAGCCCGGGGCTACACCTTC.

This clone was counted a single time. The chain combines TRBV5-1 with TRBJ2-5; D gene uncertain. Germline CDR1 SGHRS, CDR2 YFSETQ. The CDR3 length is 15 residues. Trimming pared 1 base from V and 2 bases from J, leaving 12 bases between. CDR3 nucleotides: TGCGCCAGCAGCTTGAGCAGACTCGTACAAGAGACCCAGTACTTC. This encodes CASSLSRLVQETQYF.

V is TRBV27 and J is TRBJ2-7; maybe TRBD2 (6 bases). The CDR3 consists of 14 residues. V lost 4 bases, J lost 5 bases, and 15 bases lay in between. Germline V gives CDR1 MNHEY, CDR2 SMNVEV (reference sequence). Here the CDR3 DNA reads TGTGCCAGCAGTTCGTTGGGGGGTAACAACGAGCAGTACTTC. Protein: CASSSLGGNNEQYF.

V gene TRBV7-6 combines with J gene TRBJ2-1, with 12 positions matching TRBD2. This CDR3 spans 18 amino acids. Germline V gene sequence: CDR1 SGHVS, CDR2 FNYEAQ. The V gene end was trimmed by 0 bases and the J gene end by 6 bases; junction bases not matched to a gene: 9. The CDR3: CASSLAILAGGPGNEQFF. Here the CDR3 DNA reads TGTGCCAGCAGCTTAGCGATCCTAGCGGGGGGGCCTGGCAATGAGCAGTTCTTC.

V usage is TRBV2 and J usage is TRBJ1-1; tentative D call: TRBD1 (6 bases). The CDR3 is 18 residues long. CDR1 is SNHLY, CDR2 FYNNEI, per germline. Trimming stripped 2 bases from V and 0 bases from J, with 19 bases between. CDR3 loop: CASSEWDTRALLNTEAFF. The CDR3 nucleotides read TGTGCCAGCAGTGAATGGGACACCCGGGCCCTATTGAACACTGAAGCTTTCTTT.

The rearrangement links TRBV5-1 to TRBJ2-6; perhaps TRBD2 as D (5 bases). Trimming cost V 5 bases and J 2 bases, with 23 bases left between them. CDR3 length: 19 amino acids. The germline CDR1 and CDR2 sequences are SGHRS and YFSETQ. The CDR3 region is CASSNLPPFGVTGANVLTF. Written as DNA, the CDR3 is TGCGCCAGCAGTAACCTCCCACCATTCGGGGTTACTGGGGCCAACGTCCTGACTTTC.

This clone was seen at least ten times. The chain is built from TRBV5-3 and TRBJ2-7; 11 bases are shared with TRBD1. TRBV5-3 is recorded as an ORF, its role being uncertain. The V gene end was trimmed by 4 bases and the J gene end by 3 bases; junction bases not matched to a gene: 3. The CDR3 loop spans 14 amino acids. The CDR3 DNA is TGTGCCAGAAGCGTGGGACAGGGGGACTACGAGCAGTACTTC. Amino acid sequence: CARSVGQGDYEQYF.

This chain uses TRBV5-1 with TRBJ2-5; possibly TRBD1 for D (6 bases). In germline, CDR1 is SGHRS, CDR2 YFSETQ. The CDR3 sequence is 14 residues long. Trimming removed 0 bases at V and 4 bases at J, with 10 bases between. The CDR3 nucleotides are TGCGCCAGCAGCTTGGGGACAGCCACAGAGACCCAGTACTTC. Translation gives CASSLGTATETQYF.

In this sample, this clone turned up once. J is TRBJ1-1 and V is TRBV5-1, with D tentatively TRBD1 (5 bases). This CDR3 is 14 amino acids long. The V end lost 1 base, the J end lost 7 bases, and 14 bases lay between the germline ends. Germline values: CDR1 SGHRS, CDR2 YFSETQ. The CDR3 sequence: CASSLYSGRDEAFF. The CDR3 nucleotides are TGCGCCAGCAGCTTGTATTCGGGGCGGGATGAAGCTTTCTTT.